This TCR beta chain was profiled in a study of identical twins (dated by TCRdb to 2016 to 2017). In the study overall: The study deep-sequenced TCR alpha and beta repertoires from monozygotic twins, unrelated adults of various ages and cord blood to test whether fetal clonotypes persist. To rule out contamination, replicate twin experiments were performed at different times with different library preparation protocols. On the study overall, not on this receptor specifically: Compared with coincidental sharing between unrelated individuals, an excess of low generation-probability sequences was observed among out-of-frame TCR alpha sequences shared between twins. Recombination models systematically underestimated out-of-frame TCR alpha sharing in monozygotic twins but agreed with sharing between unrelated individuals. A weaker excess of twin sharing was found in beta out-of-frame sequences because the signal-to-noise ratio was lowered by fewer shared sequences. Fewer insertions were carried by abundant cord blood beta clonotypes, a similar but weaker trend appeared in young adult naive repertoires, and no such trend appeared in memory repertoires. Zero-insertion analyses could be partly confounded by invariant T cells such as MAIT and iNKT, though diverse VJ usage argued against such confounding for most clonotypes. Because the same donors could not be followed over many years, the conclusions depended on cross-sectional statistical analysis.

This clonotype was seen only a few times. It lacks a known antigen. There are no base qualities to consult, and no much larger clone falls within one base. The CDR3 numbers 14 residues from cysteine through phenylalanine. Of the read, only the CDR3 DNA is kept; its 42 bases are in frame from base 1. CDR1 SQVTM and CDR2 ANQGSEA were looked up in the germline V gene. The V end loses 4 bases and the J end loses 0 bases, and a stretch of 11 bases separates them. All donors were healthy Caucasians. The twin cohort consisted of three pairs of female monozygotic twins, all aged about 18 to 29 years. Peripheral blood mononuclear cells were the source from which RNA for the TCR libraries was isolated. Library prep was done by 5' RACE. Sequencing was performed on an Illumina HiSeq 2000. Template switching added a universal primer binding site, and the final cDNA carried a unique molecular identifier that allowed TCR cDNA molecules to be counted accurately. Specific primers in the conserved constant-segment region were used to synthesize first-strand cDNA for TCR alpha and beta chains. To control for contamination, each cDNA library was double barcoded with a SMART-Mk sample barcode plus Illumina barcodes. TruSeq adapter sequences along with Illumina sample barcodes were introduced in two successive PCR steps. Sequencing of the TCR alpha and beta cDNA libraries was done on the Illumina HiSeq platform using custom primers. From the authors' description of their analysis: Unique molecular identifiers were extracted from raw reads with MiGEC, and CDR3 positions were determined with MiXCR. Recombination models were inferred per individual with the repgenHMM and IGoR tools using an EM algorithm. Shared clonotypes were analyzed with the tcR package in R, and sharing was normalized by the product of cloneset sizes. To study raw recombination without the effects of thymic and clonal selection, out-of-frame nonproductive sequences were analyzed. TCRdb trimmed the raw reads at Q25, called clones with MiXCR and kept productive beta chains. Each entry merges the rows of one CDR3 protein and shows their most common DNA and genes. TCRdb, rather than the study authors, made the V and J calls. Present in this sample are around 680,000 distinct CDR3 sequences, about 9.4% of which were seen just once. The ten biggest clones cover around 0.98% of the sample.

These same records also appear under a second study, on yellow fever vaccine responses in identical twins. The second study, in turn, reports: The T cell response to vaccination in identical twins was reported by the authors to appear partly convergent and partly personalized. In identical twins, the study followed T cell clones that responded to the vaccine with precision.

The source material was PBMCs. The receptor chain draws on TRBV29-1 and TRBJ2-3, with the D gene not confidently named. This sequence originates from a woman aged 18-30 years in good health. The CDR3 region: CSVGNGLSTDTQYF. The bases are TGCAGCGTTGGTAACGGTCTTAGCACAGATACGCAGTATTTT.